These 3 T cell receptor beta chains share one sample of origin, sequenced in a study of response to subunit inactivated influenza vaccine. TCRdb passed the RT-PCR reads through MiXCR, listing each CDR3 protein once. This table has about 480,000 distinct CDR3 sequences, approximately 13% appearing once. Sequencing was performed on PBMCs from blood, taken roughly 46 days after vaccination. The receptors were gathered from a man aged 50 or older who received an inactivated influenza vaccine.

This clonotype was counted between two and nine times. This chain connects TRBV20-1 to TRBJ2-1; 7 positions agree with TRBD2. Germline trimming cut 0 bases from V and 2 bases from J; bases unmatched to any gene: 4. The CDR3 is 15 residues long. Germline V gives CDR1 DFQATT, CDR2 SNEGSKA (reference sequence). The CDR3 DNA follows: TGCAGTGCTAGAGATGCTAGCGGAACCTACAATGAGCAGTTCTTC. Amino acid sequence: CSARDASGTYNEQFF.

This clonotype was seen more than once but under ten times. J is TRBJ2-1 and V is TRBV5-1; weak D call: TRBD2 (5 bases). This CDR3 contains 15 residues. The V end was cut by 0 bases, the J end by 4 bases, with 11 bases between. Germline CDR1 reads SGHRS; CDR2 reads YFSETQ. CDR3 DNA sequence: TGCGCCAGCAGCTTGGGAGGGAGTGAGTACAATGAGCAGTTCTTC. Translation gives CASSLGGSEYNEQFF.

In its sample, this clonotype was seen a few times. V is TRBV7-2 and J is TRBJ1-6; D might be TRBD1 (5 bases). Trimming took off 2 bases at V and 9 bases at J, with 14 bases between the two ends. Per germline, CDR1 SGHTA and CDR2 FQGNSA. The CDR3 covers 15 residues. CDR3 amino acids: CASSLTDKAVSPLHF. CDR3 sequence (DNA): TGTGCCAGCAGCTTAACGGACAAAGCGGTTTCACCCCTCCACTTT. Filled out from reference TRBV7-2 and TRBJ1-6, the complete variable domain reads GAGVSQSPSNKVTEKGKDVELRCDPISGHTALYWYRQSLGQGLEFLIYFQGNSAPDKSGLPSDRFSAERTGGSVSTLTIQRTQQEDSAVYLCASSLTDKAVSPLHFGNGTRLTVT.